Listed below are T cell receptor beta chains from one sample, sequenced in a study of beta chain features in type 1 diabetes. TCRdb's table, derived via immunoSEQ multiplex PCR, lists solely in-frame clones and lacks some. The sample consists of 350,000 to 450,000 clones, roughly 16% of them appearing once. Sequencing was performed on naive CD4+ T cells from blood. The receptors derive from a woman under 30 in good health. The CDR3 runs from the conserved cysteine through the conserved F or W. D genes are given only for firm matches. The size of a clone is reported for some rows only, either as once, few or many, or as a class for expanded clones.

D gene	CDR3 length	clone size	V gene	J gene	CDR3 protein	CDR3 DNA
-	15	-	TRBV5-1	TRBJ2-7	CASSLDPGSSYEQYF	TGCGCCAGCAGCTTGGATCCAGGATCCTCCTACGAGCAGTACTTC
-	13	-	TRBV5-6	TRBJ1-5	CASSLTGNQPQHF	TGTGCCAGCAGCTTAACAGGGAATCAGCCCCAGCATTTT
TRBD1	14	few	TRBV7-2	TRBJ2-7	CASSGKTGGAEQYF	TGTGCCAGCAGCGGCAAGACAGGGGGCGCTGAGCAGTACTTC
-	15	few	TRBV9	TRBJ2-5	CASSVATVWQETQYF	TGTGCCAGCAGCGTAGCTACAGTTTGGCAAGAGACCCAGTACTTC
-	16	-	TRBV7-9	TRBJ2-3	CASSRAGLELTDTQYF	TGTGCCAGCAGCCGAGCCGGACTGGAACTCACAGATACGCAGTATTTT
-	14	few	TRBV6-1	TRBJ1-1	CATQPRGMNTEAFF	TGTGCCACCCAGCCCAGGGGCATGAACACTGAAGCTTTCTTT
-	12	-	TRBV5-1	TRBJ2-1	CASSDNSYEQFF	TGCGCCAGCAGCGATAACTCATATGAGCAGTTCTTC
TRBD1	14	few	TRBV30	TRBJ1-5	CAWNLGQVGQPQHF	TGTGCCTGGAACTTGGGACAGGTGGGTCAGCCCCAGCATTTT
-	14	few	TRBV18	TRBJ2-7	CASSELQGTGEQYF	TGTGCCAGCTCAGAACTACAGGGAACGGGTGAGCAGTACTTC
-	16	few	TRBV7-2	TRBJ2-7	CASSHSGAGTSYEQYF	TGTGCCAGCAGCCATAGTGGGGCAGGGACATCCTACGAGCAGTACTTC
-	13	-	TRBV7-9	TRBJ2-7	CASSTRVAGEQYF	TGTGCCAGCAGCACCCGGGTCGCGGGAGAGCAGTACTTC
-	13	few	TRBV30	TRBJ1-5	CAWSPTGGQPQHF	TGTGCCTGGAGCCCGACGGGGGGTCAGCCCCAGCATTTT
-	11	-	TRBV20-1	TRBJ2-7	CSPHGGSEQYF	TGCAGTCCGCACGGGGGTAGCGAGCAGTACTTC
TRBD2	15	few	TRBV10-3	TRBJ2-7	CATGGARRNEYEQYF	TGTGCCACCGGGGGGGCTAGGAGGAACGAATACGAGCAGTACTTC
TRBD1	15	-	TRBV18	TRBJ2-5	CASSPTGRGQETQYF	TGTGCCAGCTCACCGACAGGGAGAGGCCAAGAGACCCAGTACTTC
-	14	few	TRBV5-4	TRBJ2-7	CASSLPAGTYEQYF	TGTGCCAGCAGCCTACCCGCCGGGACCTACGAGCAGTACTTC
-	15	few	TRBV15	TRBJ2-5	CATSRPTAIQETQYF	TGTGCCACCAGCAGACCGACAGCAATCCAAGAGACCCAGTACTTC
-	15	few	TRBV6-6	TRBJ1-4	CASAEGRGITEKLFF	TGTGCCAGCGCTGAAGGACGGGGAATTACTGAAAAACTGTTTTTT
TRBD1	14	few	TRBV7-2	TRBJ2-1	CASSPRTGSNEQFF	TGTGCCAGCAGCCCGCGGACAGGGAGCAATGAGCAGTTCTTC